Below, 26 T cell receptor beta chains from the same sample are listed, as sequenced in a study of CD8+CD57+ T cells in acquired aplastic anemia. Both TCR beta VDJ combination and CDR3 sequence profiling were carried out. Genomic DNA was the template for this profiling. From the reads, TCRdb called clonotypes with MiXCR, one entry per CDR3 protein. In the table there are around 430,000 distinct CDR3 sequences, approximately 32% of which are singletons. Whoever was chosen for sequencing had shown CD8+CD57+ cell expansion by flow cytometry. The sample consisted of sorted CD4+, CD8+, or CD8+CD57+ T cells (not recorded which) from PBMCs. Receptors were obtained from a human donor with aplastic anemia.

In its sample, this clonotype was seen a few times. The rearrangement joins TRBV10-3 to TRBJ2-1; no clear D gene. This CDR3 has 11 residues. Per the germline V gene, CDR1 is ENHRY and CDR2 is SYGVKD. V shed 5 bases and J shed 6 bases, with 5 bases lying between them. The CDR3 loop is CAISLANEQFF. The CDR3 region has the DNA TGTGCCATCAGTTTAGCCAATGAGCAGTTCTTC.

This clonotype was detected only a few times. The V and J genes are TRBV6-5 and TRBJ2-1, with 10 bases lining up with TRBD1. In germline, CDR1 is MNHEY, CDR2 SVGAGI. The CDR3 sequence is 14 residues long. V dropped 4 bases and J dropped 8; count of bases not matched to a gene: 5. The CDR3 region has the DNA TGTGCCAGCAGTTCGGGACAGGGGAAGTATGAGCAGTTCTTC. Translated, it gives CASSSGQGKYEQFF.

This clonotype was counted ten times or more. The V call is TRBV12-3 or TRBV12-4, the J call TRBJ1-6; D is uncertain. The CDR3 runs 13 residues. Trimming shortened V by 3 bases and J by 8 bases, and 8 bases separated the two germline ends. CDR3 coding DNA: TGTGCCAGCAGTTTTGGAACCGATTCACCCCTCCACTTT. Translated, it gives CASSFGTDSPLHF.

There are many counts of this clonotype. This chain links TRBV10-1 with TRBJ2-1, with D hard to call. The germline gives CDR1 WNHNN, CDR2 SYGVQD (reference sequence). This CDR3 comprises 14 residues. V was trimmed by 6 bases and J by 0 bases, leaving 9 bases between them. CDR3 region: CASSLDPSYNEQFF. CDR3 coding DNA: TGCGCCAGCAGCCTGGACCCCTCCTACAATGAGCAGTTCTTC.

The chain recombines TRBV5-6 with TRBJ2-7; D ambiguous. Germline V gene sequence: CDR1 SGHDT, CDR2 YYEEEE. The CDR3 totals 12 residues. Trimming took 3 bases from V and 6 from J, leaving 10 bases between them. CDR3 region: CASSSVACEQYF. CDR3 nucleotides: TGTGCCAGCAGCTCGGTTGCCTGCGAGCAGTACTTC.

This clonotype was observed at least ten times. The chain joins TRBV20-1 to TRBJ2-5, with a weak D call TRBD2 (6 bases). The CDR3 contains 15 residues. CDR1 is DFQATT and CDR2 is SNEGSKA in the germline V gene (reference sequence). The V gene lost 0 bases and the J gene lost 2 bases, with 13 bases spanning the gap. CDR3 in DNA: TGCAGTGCTAGAGATTGGGCGGGATCTCAAGAGACCCAGTACTTC. Translating gives CSARDWAGSQETQYF.

This clonotype appeared a single time. A much larger clone lies a single base off, so this may be a read error. The chain joins TRBV20-1 to TRBJ1-4; 8 bases agree with TRBD1. The germline V gene has CDR1 DFQATT and CDR2 SNEGSKA (reference sequence). The CDR3 contains 13 residues. J gave up 10 bases and V 0 bases, and 4 bases lay outside the gene matches. The CDR3 protein is CSAREDRAGKLFF. CDR3 nucleotides: TGCAGTGCTAGAGAGGACAGGGCTGGAAAACTGTTTTTT.

The chain is built from TRBV7-8 and TRBJ1-2; 8 positions agree with TRBD1. The germline V gene has CDR1 SGHVS and CDR2 FQNEAQ. V shed 4 bases and J 0 bases; nucleotides not matched to a gene: 13. This CDR3 spans 18 amino acids. CDR3 region: CASSYQQGTGLANYGYTF. CDR3 DNA: TGTGCCAGCAGCTACCAACAGGGGACAGGTTTAGCTAACTATGGCTACACCTTC.

A remark on this clonotype: A much more abundant neighbour one base away suggests this may be a read error. The J gene is TRBJ1-4, the V gene TRBV10-1; possibly TRBD1 for D (5 bases). The CDR3 covers 16 residues. Germline-derived CDR1 and CDR2 are WNHNN and SYGVQD (reference sequence). The CDR3 DNA sequence: TGCGACAGCAGTGAGTCGTTCGGGGGGTATAATGAAAAACTGTTTTTT. Residues: CDSSESFGGYNEKLFF.

The rearrangement uses TRBV5-1 and TRBJ1-1; TRBD1 is a possible D gene (5 bases). The CDR3 is 15 residues long. V lost 1 base to trimming and J lost 3 bases, with 13 bases between them. Germline CDR1 is SGHRS and CDR2 is YFSETQ. The CDR3 coding sequence is TGCGCCAGCAGCTTGAGTCATGGAGGGGACACTGAAGCTTTCTTT. Its translation: CASSLSHGGDTEAFF.

This clonotype was seen a few times. A much larger clone lies a single base off, so this may be a read error. V gene TRBV19 combines with J gene TRBJ1-5; D might be TRBD1 (6 bases). Germline assignment: CDR1 LNHDA and CDR2 SQIVND (reference sequence). This CDR3 comprises 15 residues. The V end lost 5 bases, the J end lost 9 bases, and 20 bases lay between the germline ends. The CDR3 here is CASSPGGGGLRPQHF. CDR3 sequence (DNA): TGTGCCAGTAGTCCCGGGGGAGGGGGATTGCGGCCCCAGCATTTT.

This clonotype was seen a single time. The chain is built from TRBV20-1 and TRBJ1-1; 7 positions agree with TRBD1. Germline V gives CDR1 DFQATT, CDR2 SNEGSKA (reference sequence). This CDR3 has 15 amino acids. Germline trimming cut 0 bases from V and 4 bases from J; bases unmatched to any gene: 8. CDR3 in amino acids: CSARDGAGGPTEAFF. CDR3 DNA sequence: TGCAGTGCTAGAGATGGGGCAGGGGGTCCCACTGAAGCTTTCTTT.

This clonotype occurred a few times. The final CDR3 position lacks the conserved phenylalanine or tryptophan, pointing to a likely read error. The DNA is left out, because the CDR3 cannot be placed on it with certainty; the CDR3 is given as TCRdb lists it. This chain links TRBV15 with TRBJ1-2; no DNA check was done on the table's D call, TRBD1. The CDR3 comprises 8 residues, both ends counted. From germline, CDR1 is LNHNV and CDR2 YYDKDF (reference sequence). CDR3 amino acids: CATSRETG.

This clonotype was seen at least ten times. CDR3 sequence (DNA): TGCAGTGCTAGAGTTCAGGCCGATGTAACAGGTGGCTACACCTTC. As protein: CSARVQADVTGGYTF. The V and J genes are TRBV20-1 and TRBJ1-2, with D perhaps TRBD1 (5 bases). The CDR3 is 15 residues long. Trimming removed 1 base at V and 7 bases at J, with 19 bases between. Germline CDR1 and CDR2: DFQATT and SNEGSKA (reference sequence).

This clonotype was seen at least ten times. The chain employs TRBV10-3 and TRBJ2-7; D may match TRBD1 or TRBD2 (7 bases each). Per the germline V gene, CDR1 is ENHRY and CDR2 is SYGVKD. The V end lost 8 bases, the J end lost 4 bases, and 9 bases lay between the germline ends. The CDR3 covers 11 residues. The CDR3 reads CAIQGGYEQYF. In DNA, the CDR3 is TGTGCCATCCAGGGGGGGTACGAGCAGTACTTC.

This sequence joins TRBV14 and TRBJ2-2; 7 nucleotides line up with TRBD1. The length of the CDR3 is 17 residues. V gave up 1 base and J gave up 3 bases; unmatched junction bases: 8. CDR1 is SGHDN and CDR2 is FVKESK in the germline V gene. The CDR3 region is CASSQVKGQTYTGELFF. The CDR3 DNA reads TGTGCCAGCAGCCAAGTGAAGGGACAGACGTACACCGGGGAGCTGTTTTTT.

This chain joins TRBV12-3 or TRBV12-4 and TRBJ2-7, with no clear D. V lost 4 bases to trimming and J lost 4 bases, with 14 bases between them. The length of the CDR3 is 14 residues. CDR3: CASSYETIAYEQYF. CDR3 DNA sequence: TGTGCCAGCAGTTACGAGACGATTGCTTACGAGCAGTACTTC.

CDR3: CASSGGPIYGYTF. CDR3 nucleotides: TGTGCCAGCAGCGGCGGACCGATCTATGGCTACACCTTC. This chain connects TRBV7-2 to TRBJ1-2; no firm D call. Germline-derived CDR1 and CDR2 are SGHTA and FQGNSA. With 5 bases removed from V and 4 bases from J, the gap between germline ends came to 11 bases. CDR3 length: 13 residues.

This clonotype was picked up a small number of times. V gene TRBV5-1 combines with J gene TRBJ2-3; 12 bases line up with TRBD1. Losses at the gene ends were 4 bases for V and 4 bases for J; bases not matched to a gene: 7. Germline CDR1 SGHRS, CDR2 YFSETQ. The CDR3 is 16 amino acids. The CDR3 region has the DNA TGCGCCAGCAGCATAGCCGGGACAGGGGGCGCAGATACGCAGTATTTT. Protein: CASSIAGTGGADTQYF.

On this clonotype: The junction and the germline gene differ at one end; a read error may be behind it. This chain joins TRBV10-3 and TRBJ1-6; weak D call: TRBD1 (6 bases). This CDR3 has 12 residues. Germline values: CDR1 ENHRY, CDR2 SYGVKD. CDR3 sequence: CAIGGQDSPLHF. DNA of the CDR3: TGTGCCATCGGGGGCCAGGATTCGCCCCTCCACTTT.

The CDR3 spells CASSLHQDSEAFF. CDR3 sequence (DNA): TGTGCCAGCAGCTTACACCAGGACAGTGAAGCTTTCTTT. The rearrangement uses TRBV7-2 and TRBJ1-1; D is possibly TRBD1 (6 bases). This CDR3 comprises 13 residues. Between the trimmed V and J ends, which lost 2 bases and 7 bases, there was a span of 11 bases. CDR1 is SGHTA and CDR2 is FQGNSA in the germline V gene.

The chain couples TRBV2 to TRBJ2-7; TRBD2 might be the D (7 bases). Germline assignment: CDR1 SNHLY and CDR2 FYNNEI. This CDR3 is 17 amino acids long. Trimming pared 6 bases from V and 2 bases from J, leaving 23 bases between. CDR3 coding DNA: TGTGCCAGCAGCACATTCCGGGGGGCGCGATTAACCTACGAGCAGTACTTC. Encoded protein: CASSTFRGARLTYEQYF.

The count of this clonotype is one. The rearrangement links TRBV2 to TRBJ2-5; weak D call: TRBD1 (7 bases). V was shortened by 8 bases and J by 5 bases, with 21 bases between the two germline ends. The CDR3 sequence is 15 residues long. CDR1 is SNHLY, CDR2 FYNNEI, per germline. The CDR3 coding sequence is TGTGCCAGCGTGTCGGAGGGGGCCGGGGGCGAGACCCAGTACTTC. It translates to CASVSEGAGGETQYF.

The chain has TRBV24-1 and TRBJ2-1; the match to TRBD1 covers 9 bases. Germline V lookup: CDR1 KGHDR, CDR2 SFDVKD. The CDR3 runs 16 residues. J gave up 5 bases and V 5 bases, and 9 bases lay outside the gene matches. The CDR3 nucleotides read TGTGCCACCAGTGCTGAAAGACAGGGGGGTGACAATGAGCAGTTCTTC. Its translation is CATSAERQGGDNEQFF.

The chain recombines TRBV11-1 with TRBJ1-4; the D gene is possibly TRBD1 (5 bases). The length of the CDR3 is 17 residues. Germline V lookup: CDR1 SGHAT, CDR2 FQDESV (reference sequence). V lost 5 bases to trimming and J lost 5 bases, with 21 bases between them. Here the CDR3 DNA reads TGTGCCAGCAGCGCCGGTCGTCAGGGAGGCGTAAATGAAAAACTGTTTTTT. Translation: CASSAGRQGGVNEKLFF.

About this clonotype: A much larger clonotype is one base distant, so this may be a read error. The chain combines TRBV9 with TRBJ1-2, with 10 bases identical to TRBD1. The CDR3 has 15 residues. Per germline, CDR1 SGDLS and CDR2 YYNGEE. This CDR3 is CASSDDRGHRYGCTF. CDR3 in DNA: TGTGCCAGCAGCGACGACAGGGGGCATCGCTATGGCTGCACCTTC.